These 32 T cell receptor beta chains were all obtained from the same sample, sequenced in a study of shared clonotypes between healthy human individuals. Repertoires were generated with immunoSEQ multiplex PCR, while TCRdb's copy carries only in-frame clones and drops some. Of approximately 1.5 million clones listed, 95% to 99% were seen once; the top ten hold about 0.45%. Sequencing was performed on naive CD4+ T cells sorted from blood. Subset meaning: CD45RA+ positively selected. All receptors derive from a man aged 25 to 40 in good health.

This sequence joins TRBV9 and TRBJ2-1; D perhaps matches TRBD2 (6 bases). The CDR3 has 16 residues. V lost 0 bases to trimming and J lost 1 base, with 11 bases between them. Germline V lookup: CDR1 SGDLS, CDR2 YYNGEE. The DNA of the CDR3 is TGTGCCAGCAGCGTAGATCCGGGAGTTTCCTACAATGAGCAGTTCTTC. Encoded protein: CASSVDPGVSYNEQFF. Looking up the rest from reference TRBV9 and TRBJ2-1 gives the full variable domain: DSGVTQTPKHLITATGQRVTLRCSPRSGDLSVYWYQQSLDQGLQFLIQYYNGEERAKGNILERFSAQQFPDLHSELNLSSLELGDSALYFCASSVDPGVSYNEQFFGPGTRLTVL.

The rearrangement uses TRBV29-1 and TRBJ2-3; 14 bases map to TRBD2. The CDR3 has 16 residues. V gave up 4 bases and J gave up 4 bases; unmatched junction bases: 7. The V gene's germline CDR1 is SQVTM and CDR2 ANQGSEA. This chain's CDR3 is CSVVRLGLAGADTQYF. CDR3 DNA: TGCAGCGTTGTTAGGTTGGGACTAGCGGGAGCAGATACGCAGTATTTT.

The chain carries TRBV27 and TRBJ2-7; 7 positions match TRBD2. V gave up 4 bases and J gave up 6 bases; unmatched junction bases: 9. CDR1 MNHEY and CDR2 SMNVEV come from the germline V gene (reference sequence). The CDR3 loop spans 14 amino acids. CDR3 amino acids: CASSYRTRSVEQYF. The DNA of the CDR3 is TGTGCCAGCAGTTACCGGACTAGATCGGTCGAGCAGTACTTC.

This chain connects TRBV7-6 to TRBJ2-7, with TRBD2 identical over 7 bases. Germline CDR1 SGHVS, CDR2 FNYEAQ. V was pared by 7 bases and J by 1 base, with 10 bases of the junction left unmatched. CDR3 length: 15 amino acids. Here the CDR3 reads CASTLGASGSYEQYF. The CDR3 DNA reads as TGTGCCAGCACCCTAGGGGCTAGCGGTTCCTACGAGCAGTACTTC.

V is TRBV10-3 and J is TRBJ2-1, with 13 positions matching TRBD2. In germline, CDR1 is ENHRY, CDR2 SYGVKD. V trimming: 7 bases; J trimming: 0 bases; junction bases outside the gene matches: 3. This CDR3 spans 16 amino acids. The CDR3 coding sequence is TGTGCCATCAAAGGGACTAGCGGGGACTCCTACAATGAGCAGTTCTTC. As protein: CAIKGTSGDSYNEQFF.

This chain connects TRBV2 to TRBJ2-5; 9 bases map to TRBD1. The CDR3 consists of 15 residues. In germline, CDR1 is SNHLY, CDR2 FYNNEI. With V trimmed by 1 base and J by 5 bases, 5 bases remained unmatched. As DNA, the CDR3 is TGTGCCAGCAGTGAAGAACAGGGGGCATCGGAGACCCAGTACTTC. Residues: CASSEEQGASETQYF.

This clone has a single count. The rearrangement uses TRBV6-1 and TRBJ2-1; D ambiguous. Germline-derived CDR1 and CDR2 are MNHNS and SASEGT. Trimming removed 7 bases from V and 8 bases from J, with 15 bases in between. The length of the CDR3 is 13 residues. The DNA for the CDR3 is TGTGCCAGCACCATAAATAGTGTGGATGAGCAGTTCTTC. Amino acids: CASTINSVDEQFF.

The chain uses TRBV30 and TRBJ1-5; TRBD1 might be the D (5 bases). V was cut by 7 bases and J by 6 bases, with 16 bases left in between. The germline V gene has CDR1 GTSNPN and CDR2 SVGIG (reference sequence). The CDR3 length is 13 residues. Here the CDR3 reads CASSGGVSQPQHF. The CDR3 DNA follows: TGTGCCTCCTCCGGGGGGGTAAGTCAGCCCCAGCATTTT. The complete variable domain, with remaining parts taken from reference TRBV30 and TRBJ1-5, reads SQTIHQWPATLVQPVGSPLSLECTVEGTSNPNLYWYRQAAGRGLQLLFYSVGIGQISSEVPQNLSASRPQDRQFILSSKKLLLSDSGFYLCASSGGVSQPQHFGDGTRLSIL.

The chain recombines TRBV19 with TRBJ1-2; D not certain. This CDR3 is 14 amino acids long. The V end was cut by 6 bases, the J end by 0 bases, with 11 bases between. The germline V gene encodes CDR1 LNHDA and CDR2 SQIVND (reference sequence). CDR3 region: CASSRAPANYGYTF. In DNA, the CDR3 is TGTGCCAGTAGCCGGGCCCCAGCTAACTATGGCTACACCTTC.

The chain has TRBV19 and TRBJ2-3; either TRBD1 or TRBD2 may fit D (5 bases each). This CDR3 spans 14 amino acids. Germline V gives CDR1 LNHDA, CDR2 SQIVND (reference sequence). V was shortened by 2 bases and J by 12 bases, with 18 bases between the two germline ends. The CDR3 sequence: CASSILVGTRNQYF. The CDR3 DNA reads TGTGCCAGTAGTATATTAGTGGGGACGCGGAATCAGTATTTT.

A remark on this clone: The sample carries other DNA sequences with the same CDR3. The CDR3 loop reads CASSPEGGSYNEQFF. The CDR3 DNA reads as TGCGCCAGCAGCCCCGAGGGGGGCTCCTACAATGAGCAGTTCTTC. The rearrangement uses TRBV5-1 and TRBJ2-1; D might be TRBD1 or TRBD2, each matching 6 bases. The CDR3 consists of 15 residues. In germline, CDR1 is SGHRS, CDR2 YFSETQ. The ends were cut back, 4 bases at V and 0 bases at J, with 11 bases in the middle.

The V gene is TRBV4-3, the J gene TRBJ1-5, with D perhaps TRBD1 (6 bases). V was cut by 4 bases and J by 4 bases, with 11 bases left in between. The CDR3 totals 14 residues. Germline CDR1 and CDR2: LGHNA and YSLEER. The CDR3: CASSPHRENQPQHF. In DNA, the CDR3 is TGCGCCAGCAGCCCCCACAGGGAAAATCAGCCCCAGCATTTT.

The rearrangement links TRBV9 to TRBJ1-2; D is perhaps TRBD1 (6 bases). V was trimmed by 4 bases and J by 3 bases, leaving 10 bases between them. The CDR3 sequence is 13 residues long. CDR1 SGDLS and CDR2 YYNGEE come from the germline V gene. The CDR3 here is CASSPGTHYGYTF. CDR3 DNA sequence: TGTGCCAGCAGCCCAGGGACACACTATGGCTACACCTTC.

Concerning this clone: This specimen includes other DNA sequences encoding the same CDR3. The genes are TRBV5-1 and TRBJ2-5; no clear D gene. Germline lookup yields CDR1 SGHRS and CDR2 YFSETQ. This CDR3 comprises 13 residues. V was trimmed by 0 bases and J by 3 bases, leaving 6 bases between them. Written as DNA, the CDR3 is TGCGCCAGCAGCTTGGCACAAAAAGAGACCCAGTACTTC. It specifies CASSLAQKETQYF.

The chain is built from TRBV4-3 and TRBJ2-7; maybe TRBD2 (6 bases). Germline V CDR1 and CDR2: LGHNA, YSLEER. The CDR3 extends over 19 amino acids. V was trimmed by 0 bases and J by 5 bases, leaving 26 bases between them. As DNA, the CDR3 is TGCGCCAGCAGCCAAGATCCCCAATCTGGGGGGAGACCCATCGACGAGCAGTACTTC. It translates to CASSQDPQSGGRPIDEQYF.

J is TRBJ2-7 and V is TRBV14; D gene uncertain. Trimming shortened V by 3 bases and J by 2 bases, and 5 bases separated the two germline ends. Looked up from germline, CDR1 is SGHDN and CDR2 is FVKESK. The CDR3 totals 12 residues. The CDR3 DNA reads as TGTGCCAGCAGCCATGTTACCTACGAGCAGTACTTC. Its protein is CASSHVTYEQYF.

This chain uses TRBV2 with TRBJ2-7; TRBD1 is a possible D gene (5 bases). V was pared by 7 bases and J by 4 bases, with 20 bases between. CDR3 length: 15 amino acids. Germline assignment: CDR1 SNHLY and CDR2 FYNNEI. The CDR3 nucleotides are TGTGCCAGCACCGCGGACACCCGGGTTGGGTACGAGCAGTACTTC. Translated, it gives CASTADTRVGYEQYF. Using reference TRBV2 and TRBJ2-7 for the parts outside the CDR3, the full variable domain is EPEVTQTPSHQVTQMGQEVILRCVPISNHLYFYWYRQILGQKVEFLVSFYNNEISEKSEIFDDQFSVERPDGSNFTLKIRSTKLEDSAMYFCASTADTRVGYEQYFGPGTRLTVT.

This clone was observed a single time. The chain carries TRBV29-1 and TRBJ2-4; D remains unclear. Trimming removed 0 bases at V and 0 bases at J, with 9 bases between. The CDR3 is made up of 15 amino acids. Germline CDR1 reads SQVTM; CDR2 reads ANQGSEA. In DNA, the CDR3 is TGCAGCGTTGAAGATCTAGTCCTAGCCAAAAACATTCAGTACTTC. It codes for CSVEDLVLAKNIQYF.

The gene calls are TRBV4-1 and TRBJ2-1, with 8 bases matching TRBD1. This CDR3 is 15 amino acids long. CDR1 is MGHRA and CDR2 is YSYEKL in the germline V gene. Unmatched junction bases numbered 7, after V lost 7 bases and J lost 2 bases. The CDR3 loop reads CASTVGDRPYNEQFF. The CDR3, as DNA: TGCGCCAGCACGGTGGGGGACAGGCCCTACAATGAGCAGTTCTTC.

CDR3 region: CASSERTGGHRELFF. The CDR3 coding sequence is TGTGCCAGCAGTGAACGGACAGGGGGACACCGGGAGCTGTTTTTT. This chain connects TRBV25-1 to TRBJ2-2, with 10 bases identical to TRBD1. Germline-derived CDR1 and CDR2 are MGHDK and SYGVNS. Unmatched junction bases numbered 6, after V lost 2 bases and J lost 9 bases. CDR3 size: 15 residues.

The chain recombines TRBV5-1 with TRBJ1-1; tentatively, D is TRBD1 (6 bases). Trimming removed 4 bases at V and 5 bases at J, with 15 bases between. CDR3 length: 14 amino acids. Germline V gene lookup returns CDR1 SGHRS and CDR2 YFSETQ. CDR3 sequence: CASSPGGARTEAFF. The CDR3 nucleotides are TGCGCCAGCAGCCCGGGGGGGGCGCGAACTGAAGCTTTCTTT.

The chain employs TRBV5-1 and TRBJ1-2, with D possibly TRBD1 on 6 matching bases. There are 14 residues in the CDR3. V lost 4 bases and J lost 6, with 16 bases in between. Germline V gene data show CDR1 as SGHRS and CDR2 as YFSETQ. CDR3 residues: CASSVDSTGDGYTF. In nucleotides, the CDR3 is TGCGCCAGCAGCGTGGACAGTACTGGGGATGGCTACACCTTC.

The J gene is TRBJ2-2, the V gene TRBV5-4, with a possible D match to TRBD2 (5 bases). The V gene's germline CDR1 is SGHNT and CDR2 YYREEE (reference sequence). The ends were cut back, 0 bases at V and 6 bases at J, with 9 bases in the middle. The CDR3 length is 14 residues. The CDR3 DNA reads as TGTGCCAGCAGCTTGGAACTAGAGGCCGGGGAGCTGTTTTTT. This gives the protein CASSLELEAGELFF.

The rearrangement uses TRBV28 and TRBJ2-5, with TRBD1 identical over 8 bases. CDR1 and CDR2 (germline): MDHEN, SYDVKM. V lost 5 bases to trimming and J lost 6 bases; unmatched junction nucleotides: 8. This CDR3 is built from 14 residues. CDR3 sequence (DNA): TGTGCCAGCAGTCCGGACAGGGCTGTGAAGACCCAGTACTTC. It specifies CASSPDRAVKTQYF.

This sequence joins TRBV5-4 and TRBJ2-2; weak D call: TRBD2 (6 bases). The CDR3 runs 16 residues. In germline, CDR1 is SGHNT, CDR2 YYREEE (reference sequence). The V gene lost 3 bases and the J gene lost 0 bases, with 12 bases spanning the gap. The CDR3 nucleotides are TGTGCCAGCAGCTCGTCGGGGACTTCGAACACCGGGGAGCTGTTTTTT. As protein: CASSSSGTSNTGELFF.

Of note for this clone: At the DNA level, this CDR3 is encoded by other sequences in the same sample as well. As DNA, the CDR3 is TGCGCCAGCAGCTTGGATACCAGCTACGAGCAGTACTTC. This codes for CASSLDTSYEQYF. The chain uses TRBV5-1 and TRBJ2-7; D is unresolved. Germline CDR1 reads SGHRS; CDR2 reads YFSETQ. The CDR3 spans 13 residues. With 0 bases removed from V and 3 bases from J, the gap between germline ends came to 7 bases.

The table lists this clone with a few counts. The DNA of the CDR3 is TGTGCCAGCAGCAGGGATGTGGCCTCCGGGGAGCTGTTTTTT. Protein sequence: CASSRDVASGELFF. The chain is built from TRBV7-2 and TRBJ2-2, with no clear D. Germline values: CDR1 SGHTA, CDR2 FQGNSA. This CDR3 region has 14 residues. Trimming cost V 5 bases and J 6 bases, with 13 bases left between them. The full variable domain, in which reference TRBV7-2 and TRBJ2-2 provide the parts outside the CDR3, is GAGVSQSPSNKVTEKGKDVELRCDPISGHTALYWYRQSLGQGLEFLIYFQGNSAPDKSGLPSDRFSAERTGGSVSTLTIQRTQQEDSAVYLCASSRDVASGELFFGEGSRLTVL.

The rearrangement uses TRBV7-2 and TRBJ2-3; D is undetermined. The CDR3 length is 16 residues. Between the trimmed V and J ends, which lost 1 base and 5 bases, there was a span of 16 bases. Germline V gene sequence: CDR1 SGHTA, CDR2 FQGNSA. CDR3 loop: CASSLVVLQNGDTQYF. CDR3 nucleotides: TGTGCCAGCAGCTTAGTCGTCCTTCAGAATGGAGATACGCAGTATTTT.

This clone was detected once. This rearrangement joins TRBV5-5 to TRBJ2-2; either TRBD1 or TRBD2 may fit D (5 bases each). Germline V gene lookup returns CDR1 SGHKS and CDR2 YYEKEE (reference sequence). The CDR3 has 13 amino acids. Trimming left V 4 bases short and J 8 bases short, with 12 bases between. The CDR3 is CASSRDPPGELFF. Here the CDR3 DNA reads TGTGCCAGCAGCCGGGACCCCCCGGGGGAGCTGTTTTTT.

This clone is a singleton in its sample. V usage is TRBV15 and J usage is TRBJ2-7; maybe TRBD1 (6 bases). Germline CDR1 and CDR2: LNHNV and YYDKDF (reference sequence). V was clipped by 5 bases and J by 4 bases, with 18 bases between them. The CDR3 consists of 15 residues. The CDR3 region is CATSGSPQGFYEQYF. DNA for the CDR3: TGTGCCACCAGCGGGAGTCCCCAGGGGTTTTACGAGCAGTACTTC.

The V and J genes are TRBV5-4 and TRBJ2-5; 7 positions match TRBD2. Germline V CDR1 and CDR2: SGHNT, YYREEE (reference sequence). This CDR3 is built from 16 residues. V lost 4 bases to trimming and J lost 5 bases; unmatched junction nucleotides: 14. This CDR3 reads CASSLFTAGARETQYF. The DNA of the CDR3 is TGTGCCAGCAGCCTATTCACGGCGGGAGCTCGCGAGACCCAGTACTTC.

This clone was counted a single time. The V gene is TRBV11-2, the J gene TRBJ2-3, with D unclear. The CDR3 spans 15 residues. Germline V gene lookup returns CDR1 SGHAT and CDR2 FQNNGV. Trimming stripped 5 bases from V and 0 bases from J, with 12 bases between. CDR3 region: CASSLVGPSTDTQYF. The CDR3 DNA reads TGTGCCAGCAGCCTCGTAGGTCCTAGCACAGATACGCAGTATTTT.